This paragraph reports one TCR beta chain. The antigen is unknown. The CDR3 consists of 17 residues. The V and J ends lost 0 bases and 4 bases respectively, with 18 bases between them. Germline loops: CDR1 LGHNA, CDR2 YNFKEQ. Sequencing was performed with immunoSEQ multiplex PCR; in TCRdb, only in-frame clones are kept and a portion is missing. The sample lists 70,000 or so clones; around nine tenths were seen once. The source of the sample is a study of OX40 agonist ivuxolimab in advanced cancers. Study at large: Partial responses were seen in three patients, one with hepatocellular carcinoma and two with cutaneous melanoma.

Regarding the study as a whole: Certain nonresponding patients likewise had low normalized T-cell clonal expansion. CD4+ and CD8+ blood T cells expanded clonally by week 6 at 0.1 to 3.0 mg/kg. The antigens recognized by the expanded peripheral T cells, that is their antigen specificity, were not determined.

The input for sequencing was CD4+ or CD8+ T cells sorted from blood, taken in a trial of the OX40 agonist ivuxolimab. This receptor was identified in an adult with an advanced solid tumor such as melanoma, head and neck, liver or kidney cancer. V is TRBV4-2 and J is TRBJ1-1; no definite D call. The CDR3 here is CASSQDGRRLGSTEAFF. The CDR3, as DNA: TGTGCCAGCAGCCAAGATGGACGAAGGTTGGGGAGCACTGAAGCTTTCTTT.